This TCR beta chain was captured in a study of blood T cells in healthy people across ages. Germline CDR1 is DFQATT and CDR2 is SNEGSKA (reference sequence). V was cut by 4 bases and J by 8 bases, with 17 bases left in between. The CDR3 sequence is 13 residues long. The use of a sample-barcoded 5' primer and a J-beta primer mix characterized a second PCR of about 6 to 11 cycles. TCRdb re-called the 5' RACE reads with MiXCR, one entry per CDR3 protein. Among 1.5 million to 1.8 million distinct CDR3 sequences, 42% were seen once, and the ten largest hold 4%. The chain recombines TRBV20-1 with TRBJ1-2; D possibly corresponds to TRBD1 (6 bases). This TCR was sampled from a woman between 18 and 29 years old in good health. Sequencing used blood. CDR3 nucleotides: TGCAGTGCTAAAGGGGGAACGTCCTGGGGCTACACCTTC. This gives the protein CSAKGGTSWGYTF.